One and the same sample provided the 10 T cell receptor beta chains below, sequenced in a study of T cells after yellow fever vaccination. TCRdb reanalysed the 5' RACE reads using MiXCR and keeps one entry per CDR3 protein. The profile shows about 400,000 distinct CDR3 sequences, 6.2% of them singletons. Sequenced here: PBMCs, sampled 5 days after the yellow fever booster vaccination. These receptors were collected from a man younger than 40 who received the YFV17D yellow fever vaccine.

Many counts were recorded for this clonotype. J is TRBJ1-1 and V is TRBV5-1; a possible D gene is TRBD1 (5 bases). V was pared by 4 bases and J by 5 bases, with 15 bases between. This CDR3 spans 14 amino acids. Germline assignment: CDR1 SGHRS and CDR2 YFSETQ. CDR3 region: CASSHRGSGTEAFF. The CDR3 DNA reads TGCGCCAGCAGCCACCGGGGGAGCGGGACTGAAGCTTTCTTT.

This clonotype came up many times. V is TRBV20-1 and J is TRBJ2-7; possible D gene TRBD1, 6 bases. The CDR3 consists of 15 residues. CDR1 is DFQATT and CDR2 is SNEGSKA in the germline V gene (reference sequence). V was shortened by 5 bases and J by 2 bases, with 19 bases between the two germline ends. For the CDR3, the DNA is TGCAGTGCTTCCTCGGGACAAGGGCGTACCTACGAGCAGTACTTC. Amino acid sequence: CSASSGQGRTYEQYF.

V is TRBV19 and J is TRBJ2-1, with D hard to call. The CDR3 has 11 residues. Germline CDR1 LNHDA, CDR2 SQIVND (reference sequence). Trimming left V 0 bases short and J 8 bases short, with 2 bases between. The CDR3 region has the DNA TGTGCCAGTAGTATAGAGTATGAGCAGTTCTTC. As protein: CASSIEYEQFF.

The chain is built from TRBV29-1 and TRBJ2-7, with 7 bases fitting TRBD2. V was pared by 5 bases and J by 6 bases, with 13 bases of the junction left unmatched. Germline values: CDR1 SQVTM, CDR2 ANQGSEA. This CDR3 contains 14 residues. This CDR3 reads CSVRKVAGSAEQYF. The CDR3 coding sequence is TGCAGCGTTCGGAAAGTAGCGGGTTCTGCCGAGCAGTACTTC.

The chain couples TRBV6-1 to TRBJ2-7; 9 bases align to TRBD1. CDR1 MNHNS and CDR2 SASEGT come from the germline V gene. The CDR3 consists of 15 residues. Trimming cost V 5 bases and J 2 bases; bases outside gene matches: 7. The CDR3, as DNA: TGTGCCAGCAGTAGACCGGGACAGGGCCCCTACGAGCAGTACTTC. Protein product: CASSRPGQGPYEQYF.

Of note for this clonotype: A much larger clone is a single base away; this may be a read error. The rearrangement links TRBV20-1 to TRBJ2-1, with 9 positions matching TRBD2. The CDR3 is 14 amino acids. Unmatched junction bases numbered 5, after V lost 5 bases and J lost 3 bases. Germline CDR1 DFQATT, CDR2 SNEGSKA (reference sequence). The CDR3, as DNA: TGCAGTGCTCGTAGCGGGAGCTTCTACAATGAGCAGTTCTTC. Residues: CSARSGSFYNEQFF.

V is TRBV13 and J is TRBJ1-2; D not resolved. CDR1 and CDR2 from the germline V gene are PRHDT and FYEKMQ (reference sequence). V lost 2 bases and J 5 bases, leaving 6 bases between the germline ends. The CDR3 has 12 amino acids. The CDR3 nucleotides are TGTGCCAGCAGCTTAATTGGATATGGCTACACCTTC. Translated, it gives CASSLIGYGYTF. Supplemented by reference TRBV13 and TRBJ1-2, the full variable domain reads AAGVIQSPRHLIKEKRETATLKCYPIPRHDTVYWYQQGPGQDPQFLISFYEKMQSDKGSIPDRFSAQQFSDYHSELNMSSLELGDSALYFCASSLIGYGYTFGSGTRLTVV.

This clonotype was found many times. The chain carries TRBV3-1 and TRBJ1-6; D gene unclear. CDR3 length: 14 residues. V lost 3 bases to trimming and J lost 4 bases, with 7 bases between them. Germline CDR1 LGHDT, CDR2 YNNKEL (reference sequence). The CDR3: CASSQEGYNSPLHF. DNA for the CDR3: TGTGCCAGCAGCCAGGAAGGATATAATTCACCCCTCCACTTT.

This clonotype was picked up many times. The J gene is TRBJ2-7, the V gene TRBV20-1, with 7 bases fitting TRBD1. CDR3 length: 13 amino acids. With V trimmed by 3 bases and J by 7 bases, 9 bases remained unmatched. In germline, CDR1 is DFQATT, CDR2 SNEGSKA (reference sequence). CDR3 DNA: TGCAGTGCTAGTTTATCACAGGGGAGTGAGCAGTACTTC. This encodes CSASLSQGSEQYF.

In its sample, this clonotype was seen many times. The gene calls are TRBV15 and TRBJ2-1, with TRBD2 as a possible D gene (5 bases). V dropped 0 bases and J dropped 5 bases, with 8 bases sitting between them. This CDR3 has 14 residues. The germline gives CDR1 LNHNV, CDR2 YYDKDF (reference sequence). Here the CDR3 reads CATSREHGNNEQFF. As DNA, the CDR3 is TGTGCCACCAGCAGAGAACACGGGAACAATGAGCAGTTCTTC.